The clone carrying this T cell receptor (beta chain) occurred many times. TCRdb ran MiXCR on the 5' RACE reads and lists one entry per CDR3 protein. There are 180,000 or so distinct CDR3 sequences in the sample; about 10% occur only once, and less than 40% lies in the top ten. The sample comes from a study of T cells after yellow fever vaccination. V was pared by 5 bases and J by 2 bases, with 13 bases between. CDR3 size: 14 residues. Germline V gene lookup returns CDR1 LNHNV and CDR2 YYDKDF (reference sequence). The chain joins TRBV15 to TRBJ2-7, with a tentative D call TRBD2 (6 bases). The clonotype originates from a man aged 18 to 30 who received the YFV17D yellow fever vaccine. Source: CD8+ T cells sorted from PBMCs, taken 15 days after the yellow fever booster vaccination. The CDR3 protein is CATSRGDGTYEQYV. DNA of the CDR3: TGTGCCACCAGCCGCGGGGACGGTACCTACGAGCAGTACGTC.